This is a list of T cell receptor beta chains from one sample in a study of blood T cell repertoires in COVID-19. Some clones are missing from TCRdb's copy, which holds only in-frame ones; the method was immunoSEQ multiplex PCR. The table has some 320,000 clones, nearly 90% seen once; the top ten hold over 8.5%. Sequencing was performed on peripheral blood. These receptors were collected from a woman aged 25 to 45 with COVID-19, enrolled during active disease. CDR3s include the opening cysteine and the closing phenylalanine or tryptophan.

v_call: TRBV12-3/TRBV12-4
j_call: TRBJ2-3
cdr3_aa: CASRRTSTDTQYF

v_call: TRBV7-8
j_call: TRBJ1-1
cdr3_aa: CASSPHYRDPNTEAFF

v_call: TRBV27
j_call: TRBJ1-1
cdr3_aa: CASSFVGRNTEAFF

v_call: TRBV11-3
j_call: TRBJ1-5
cdr3_aa: CASSLDRQGGNQPQHF

v_call: TRBV7-8
j_call: TRBJ1-5
cdr3_aa: CASSLVPGWGDSNQPQHF

v_call: TRBV11-3
j_call: TRBJ2-2
cdr3_aa: CASSFQGTAGGTGELFF

v_call: TRBV30
j_call: TRBJ1-2
cdr3_aa: CAWSVFRGSGYTF

v_call: TRBV5-5
j_call: TRBJ1-2
cdr3_aa: CASSRGDINGYTF

v_call: TRBV2
j_call: TRBJ1-2
cdr3_aa: CASSGGGVGYTF

v_call: TRBV4-1
j_call: TRBJ1-2
cdr3_aa: CASTSKTGVYNGYTF